This T cell receptor beta chain was observed in a study of siplizumab effects on memory and regulatory T cells. Study-wide points: For siplizumab cultures, the suppressive function of their proliferating Tregs was not confirmed.

As regards this clone: Its antigen is currently unknown.

The germline CDR1 and CDR2 sequences are MDHEN and SYDVKM. The CDR3 loop spans 13 amino acids. Trimming removed 7 bases at V and 0 bases at J, with 6 bases between. Each sample contributed around 10^5 TCR templates to the assay. The method was immunoSEQ multiplex PCR; TCRdb's version includes in-frame clones alone and lacks a portion of them. The table records approximately 65,000 clones, approximately 87% of them present only once. The chain couples TRBV28 to TRBJ1-4; D unresolved. Sequences were obtained from memory CD4+ T cells sorted from blood. The TCR sequence derives from a human donor in good health. The CDR3 DNA reads TGTGCCAGCAAAGTAGCAACTAATGAAAAACTGTTTTTT. Translation: CASKVATNEKLFF.